The rows below give T cell receptor beta chains drawn from one sample of a study of cytomegalovirus exposure and HLA in healthy donors. Using immunoSEQ multiplex PCR, the repertoire was profiled, and TCRdb retains in-frame clones only, with some absent. The data show 150,000 to 200,000 clones, with roughly 78% seen just once and around 3.1% held by the top ten. Input material: PBMCs. The source is a woman in her forties in good health and CMV-seronegative. CDR3s include the opening cysteine and the closing phenylalanine or tryptophan. The D gene is left open where the match is weak. Where a row states a size, it is once, few, many or the class of an expanded clone; other rows omit it.

D gene	V gene	clone size	CDR3 length	J gene	CDR3 protein	CDR3 DNA
-	TRBV2	-	16	TRBJ1-2	CASSEYRERRSYGYTF	TGTGCCAGCAGTGAATACAGGGAACGACGCTCCTATGGCTACACCTTC
TRBD1	TRBV15	-	16	TRBJ1-5	CATSRAGQGGRQPQHF	TGTGCCACCAGCAGAGCGGGACAGGGCGGCCGGCAGCCCCAGCATTTT
-	TRBV28	-	13	TRBJ1-1	CASSLGMRTEAFF	TGTGCCAGCAGTCTTGGAATGAGGACTGAAGCTTTCTTT
TRBD2	TRBV5-6	-	17	TRBJ2-3	CASTGAERGGLWDTQYF	TGTGCCTCAACTGGAGCGGAGCGGGGGGGCCTTTGGGATACGCAGTATTTT
-	TRBV28	-	13	TRBJ1-2	CASSQTALYGYTF	TGTGCCAGCAGTCAGACAGCGCTCTATGGCTACACCTTC
-	TRBV7-9	-	12	TRBJ2-3	CASSLSADTQYF	TGTGCCAGCAGCTTATCCGCGGATACGCAGTATTTT
-	TRBV18	-	14	TRBJ2-7	CASSRPGHLYEQYF	TGTGCCAGCTCACGTCCCGGACACCTCTACGAGCAGTACTTC
-	TRBV2	-	12	TRBJ1-3	CASSVYGNTIYF	TGTGCCAGCAGTGTATATGGCAACACCATATATTTT
-	TRBV19	-	13	TRBJ2-7	CASSATINYEQYF	TGTGCCAGTAGTGCCACAATCAACTACGAGCAGTACTTC
-	TRBV5-8	-	15	TRBJ2-1	CASSLRGMAYNEQFF	TGTGCCAGCAGCTTGCGGGGGATGGCCTACAATGAGCAGTTCTTC
TRBD1	TRBV7-9	-	15	TRBJ2-1	CASSHRDREIDEQFF	TGTGCCAGCAGCCACCGGGACAGGGAAATCGATGAGCAGTTCTTC
-	TRBV1	-	15	TRBJ2-1	CTSSQDRGGANEQFF	TGCACCAGCAGCCAAGATAGGGGGGGGGCCAATGAGCAGTTCTTC
-	TRBV5-6	-	12	TRBJ1-2	CASSPRYYGYTF	TGTGCCAGCAGCCCCCGGTACTATGGCTACACCTTC
-	TRBV15	-	17	TRBJ2-4	CATSRGSTGTAKNIQYF	TGTGCCACCAGCAGAGGCTCCACAGGAACAGCCAAAAACATTCAGTACTTC
-	TRBV6-5	-	13	TRBJ2-7	CASSYSRHSEQYF	TGTGCCAGCAGTTACTCCCGACATAGCGAGCAGTACTTC
TRBD2	TRBV7-9	-	14	TRBJ2-5	CASSSGLGQETQYF	TGTGCCAGCAGCTCGGGACTAGGACAAGAGACCCAGTACTTC
-	TRBV7-6	-	13	TRBJ2-7	CASSFVSEGRQYF	TGTGCCAGCAGCTTCGTTTCGGAGGGGCGGCAGTACTTC
TRBD2	TRBV7-2	-	15	TRBJ2-1	CASSPPGGLYNEQFF	TGTGCCAGCAGCCCACCGGGGGGGCTCTACAATGAGCAGTTCTTC
-	TRBV19	few	17	TRBJ1-1	CASNPNRGWHLNTEAFF	TGTGCCAGTAATCCCAATCGCGGTTGGCATCTGAACACTGAAGCTTTCTTT
TRBD2	TRBV7-8	-	18	TRBJ2-1	CASSLVQRGAPLYNEQFF	TGTGCCAGCAGCTTAGTCCAGCGGGGGGCCCCCCTCTACAATGAGCAGTTCTTC
TRBD1	TRBV19	-	15	TRBJ1-3	CASSIDRGAGNTIYF	TGTGCCAGTAGTATTGACAGGGGCGCTGGAAACACCATATATTTT
-	TRBV6-5	-	16	TRBJ1-6	CASSYREAARDSPLHF	TGTGCCAGCAGTTATCGGGAGGCAGCGAGGGATTCACCCCTCCACTTT
TRBD1	TRBV19	-	16	TRBJ1-1	CASSPIRGWRATEAFF	TGTGCCAGTAGTCCTATCAGGGGGTGGCGAGCGACTGAAGCTTTCTTT
-	TRBV14	-	14	TRBJ2-1	CASSQDSYLNEQFF	TGTGCCAGCAGCCAAGATAGCTATCTGAATGAGCAGTTCTTC
-	TRBV18	-	15	TRBJ1-2	CASSPRMEGLDGYTF	TGTGCCAGCTCACCAAGGATGGAGGGATTGGATGGCTACACCTTC
-	TRBV7-3	-	15	TRBJ2-7	CASSLRGGSGYEQYF	TGTGCCAGCAGCTTACGTGGGGGCAGCGGATACGAGCAGTACTTC
TRBD1	TRBV12-5	-	15	TRBJ1-4	CASGFVAGGNEKLFF	TGTGCTAGTGGTTTTGTGGCAGGGGGAAATGAAAAACTGTTTTTT
TRBD1	TRBV18	-	17	TRBJ1-1	CASSPLSSGQANTEAFF	TGTGCCAGCTCACCCCTGTCCTCGGGACAGGCAAACACTGAAGCTTTCTTT
TRBD1	TRBV29-1	once	13	TRBJ1-6	CSVRDRTNSPLHF	TGCAGCGTGCGGGACAGAACTAATTCACCCCTCCACTTT
TRBD1	TRBV19	-	14	TRBJ1-1	CASSIRDSLAEAFF	TGTGCCAGTAGTATCCGGGACAGTCTCGCTGAAGCTTTCTTT
TRBD2	TRBV11-2	-	15	TRBJ2-2	CASSLVGGVIGELFF	TGTGCCAGCAGCTTAGTCGGGGGGGTTATCGGGGAGCTGTTTTTT
-	TRBV27	-	15	TRBJ1-1	CASSFYQGVGAEAFF	TGTGCCAGCAGTTTCTATCAGGGCGTGGGCGCTGAAGCTTTCTTT
TRBD2	TRBV28	-	15	TRBJ2-3	CASIERGWRADTQYF	TGTGCCAGCATAGAGCGGGGGTGGAGAGCGGATACGCAGTATTTT
-	TRBV6-5	-	15	TRBJ1-3	CASREGVRRGNTIYF	TGTGCCAGCAGAGAGGGGGTGCGAAGAGGAAACACCATATATTTT
TRBD2	TRBV4-1	-	19	TRBJ2-1	CASSPTPLAGGLSYNEQFF	TGCGCCAGCAGCCCCACCCCCCTAGCGGGGGGACTCTCCTACAATGAGCAGTTCTTC
-	TRBV2	-	13	TRBJ1-2	CASSEMGQRGYTF	TGTGCCAGCAGTGAAATGGGACAACGGGGCTACACCTTC
-	TRBV27	-	13	TRBJ2-7	CASSLRGLDEQYF	TGTGCCAGCAGTTTAAGGGGACTCGACGAGCAGTACTTC
-	TRBV25-1	-	14	TRBJ1-6	CASRREHYNSPLHF	TGTGCCAGCAGGAGGGAGCACTATAATTCACCCCTCCACTTT
-	TRBV19	-	15	TRBJ2-1	CASTDTGLRNNEQFF	TGTGCCAGTACTGATACAGGTCTGCGTAATAATGAGCAGTTCTTC
TRBD1	TRBV7-9	once	15	TRBJ1-5	CASSDGTGVNQPQHF	TGTGCCAGCAGCGACGGGACAGGGGTTAATCAGCCCCAGCATTTT
TRBD2	TRBV7-3	-	16	TRBJ2-1	CASSSTTSGGYNEQFF	TGTGCCAGCAGCTCCACAACTAGCGGGGGCTACAATGAGCAGTTCTTC
-	TRBV11-3	-	18	TRBJ2-3	CASSLNLVAAEITDTQYF	TGTGCCAGCAGCTTAAATCTGGTGGCGGCGGAGATCACAGATACGCAGTATTTT
-	TRBV5-1	-	14	TRBJ2-3	CASSLYSSTDTQYF	TGCGCCAGCAGCCTGTACTCTAGCACAGATACGCAGTATTTT
-	TRBV28	-	14	TRBJ2-5	CASSLPGPQETQYF	TGTGCCAGCAGTTTACCGGGTCCCCAAGAGACCCAGTACTTC
-	TRBV6-5	-	12	TRBJ1-6	CASSLNRSPLHF	TGTGCCAGCAGTTTAAACAGGTCACCCCTCCACTTT
-	TRBV5-1	-	14	TRBJ2-7	CASTYGLESYEQYF	TGCGCCAGCACCTACGGGTTGGAGTCCTACGAGCAGTACTTC
TRBD2	TRBV27	-	17	TRBJ2-7	CASSFIPTGTRPYEQYF	TGTGCCAGCAGTTTTATTCCCACCGGGACTAGGCCCTACGAGCAGTACTTC
-	TRBV13	once	14	TRBJ1-4	CASSRGAANEKLFF	TGTGCCAGCAGCCGCGGGGCAGCTAATGAAAAACTGTTTTTT
TRBD1	TRBV10-3	-	15	TRBJ1-2	CAISDPGQVNYGYTF	TGTGCCATCAGTGACCCGGGACAGGTGAACTATGGCTACACCTTC
-	TRBV27	-	13	TRBJ2-7	CASSSQVSLAQYF	TGTGCCAGCAGTTCACAGGTTTCCTTGGCGCAGTACTTC
TRBD2	TRBV18	few	15	TRBJ2-3	CASSPGLAPTDTQYF	TGTGCCAGCTCACCGGGACTAGCTCCGACAGATACGCAGTATTTT
TRBD1	TRBV7-2	once	15	TRBJ1-6	CASSTQGQGYSPLHF	TGTGCCAGCAGCACCCAGGGACAGGGGTATTCACCCCTCCACTTT
-	TRBV18	-	13	TRBJ2-2	CASSQTGTGELFF	TGTGCCAGCTCACAAACTGGCACCGGGGAGCTGTTTTTT